The 3 T cell receptor beta chains below all came from one sample that was sequenced in a study of blood T cell repertoires in COVID-19. Only in-frame clones appear in the TCRdb table, and some are missing; sequencing was by immunoSEQ multiplex PCR. Among hundreds of thousands of clones, 84% were seen once, and the ten largest hold around 7.8%. Input material: peripheral blood. Every receptor here comes from a human donor in a cohort sampled during active COVID-19.

This rearrangement joins TRBV20-1 to TRBJ2-1; TRBD1 agrees at 8 bases. Germline CDR1 reads DFQATT; CDR2 reads SNEGSKA (reference sequence). Germline trimming cut 5 bases from V and 0 bases from J; bases unmatched to any gene: 12. The CDR3 sequence is 17 residues long. The CDR3 DNA reads as TGCAGTGCTGGTGACAGCAGGGGGCCAACCTCCTACAATGAGCAGTTCTTC. It is translated as CSAGDSRGPTSYNEQFF.

This clone appeared once. This chain links TRBV19 with TRBJ2-2, with 10 bases that match TRBD1. Germline V gives CDR1 LNHDA, CDR2 SQIVND (reference sequence). CDR3 length: 17 residues. J lost 3 bases, V lost 6 bases, and 10 bases had no gene match. CDR3 loop: CASRVTGGVKYTGELFF. The CDR3, as DNA: TGTGCCAGTAGGGTGACAGGGGGCGTAAAATACACCGGGGAGCTGTTTTTT.

The chain combines TRBV6-5 with TRBJ1-1; D not resolved. Germline CDR1 and CDR2: MNHEY and SVGAGI. V gave up 2 bases and J gave up 4 bases, with 8 bases separating them. This CDR3 contains 13 residues. The CDR3 coding sequence is TGTGCCAGCAGTTACGCCAGGATCACTGAAGCTTTCTTT. Its translation is CASSYARITEAFF.